This TCR beta chain was obtained from a study of blood T cell repertoires in COVID-19. The ends lost 5 bases at V and 2 bases at J; junction bases unmatched: 8. Germline assignment: CDR1 SEHNR and CDR2 FQNEAQ (reference sequence). The CDR3 is 16 amino acids. Repertoires were generated with immunoSEQ multiplex PCR, while TCRdb's copy carries only in-frame clones and drops some. Among hundreds of thousands of clones listed, around nine tenths were seen once. The sequence was collected from a woman aged 25 to 39 who had been exposed to COVID-19. The genes are TRBV7-9 and TRBJ2-7; TRBD2 agrees at 11 bases. The sequenced sample was PBMCs or T cells enriched from blood (not recorded which). The CDR3 here is CASSPSGGLRTYEQYF. The CDR3 DNA reads TGTGCCAGCAGCCCTAGCGGGGGGCTTCGGACCTACGAGCAGTACTTC.